Presented here are 27 T cell receptor beta chains from one specimen sequenced in a study of CD8 T cells in ankylosing spondylitis. Each CDR3 protein is one row after TCRdb ran MiXCR on the 5' RACE reads. The repertoire holds about 160,000 distinct CDR3 sequences, under 45% seen once, with roughly 15% in the top ten. Sequenced: synovial fluid, either unsorted or a sorted T cell fraction (not recorded which). The receptors originated from a male donor with ankylosing spondylitis.

V gene TRBV7-6 combines with J gene TRBJ2-5; 10 bases map to TRBD2. The CDR3 runs to 18 residues. In germline, CDR1 is SGHVS, CDR2 FNYEAQ. Trimming took 1 base from V and 5 from J; bases not matched to a gene: 13. CDR3 residues: CASSLGVASGREWETQYF. In DNA, the CDR3 is TGTGCCAGCAGCTTAGGGGTAGCTAGCGGGAGAGAGTGGGAGACCCAGTACTTC.

V is TRBV24-1 and J is TRBJ2-1; TRBD1 matches 7 bases. Unmatched junction bases numbered 8, after V lost 3 bases and J lost 7 bases. The CDR3 totals 15 residues. Germline V lookup: CDR1 KGHDR, CDR2 SFDVKD. CDR3 coding DNA: TGTGCCACCAGTGATAGTACAGGGGAATGGAATGAGCAGTTCTTC. The encoded protein is CATSDSTGEWNEQFF.

V and J are TRBV13 and TRBJ2-7, with TRBD1 identical over 7 bases. The CDR3 has 15 amino acids. CDR1 PRHDT and CDR2 FYEKMQ come from the germline V gene (reference sequence). The V and J ends lost 3 bases and 0 bases, in that order; junction bases with no gene match: 5. The CDR3 protein is CASSFNDRDSYEQYF. For the CDR3, the DNA is TGTGCCAGCAGCTTCAACGACAGGGACTCCTACGAGCAGTACTTC.

CDR3: CASSTPGTGVNTEAFF. CDR3 DNA: TGTGCCAGCAGCACCCCCGGGACAGGGGTAAACACTGAAGCTTTCTTT. The J gene is TRBJ1-1, the V gene TRBV13; TRBD1 aligns across 10 bases. This CDR3 region has 16 residues. Unmatched junction bases numbered 8, after V lost 5 bases and J lost 2 bases. Germline CDR1 is PRHDT and CDR2 is FYEKMQ (reference sequence).

The V and J genes are TRBV30 and TRBJ2-7; no firm D call. The length of the CDR3 is 11 residues. The V gene lost 6 bases and the J gene lost 4 bases, with 10 bases spanning the gap. The V gene's germline CDR1 is GTSNPN and CDR2 SVGIG (reference sequence). CDR3 nucleotide sequence: TGTGCCTGTACTATATCGTACGAGCAGTACTTC. It yields the protein CACTISYEQYF. Full variable domain (outside the CDR3, taken from reference TRBV30 and TRBJ2-7): SQTIHQWPATLVQPVGSPLSLECTVEGTSNPNLYWYRQAAGRGLQLLFYSVGIGQISSEVPQNLSASRPQDRQFILSSKKLLLSDSGFYLCACTISYEQYFGPGTRLTVT.

This clonotype was found a few times. The gene calls are TRBV29-1 and TRBJ1-2; tentative D call: TRBD1 (6 bases). The CDR3 is 13 residues long. Germline V lookup: CDR1 SQVTM, CDR2 ANQGSEA. Trimming took 2 bases from V and 2 from J, leaving 9 bases between them. The DNA for the CDR3 is TGCAGCGTTGAATGGACAGAGAACTATGGCTACACCTTC. It yields the protein CSVEWTENYGYTF.

The V and J genes are TRBV4-3 and TRBJ2-1, with D unresolved. Germline V CDR1 and CDR2: LGHNA, YSLEER. V shed 6 bases and J shed 8 bases, with 20 bases lying between them. This CDR3 spans 15 amino acids. Here the CDR3 reads CASRPYWFRRDEQFF. CDR3 DNA sequence: TGCGCCAGCAGGCCCTACTGGTTTAGAAGGGATGAGCAGTTCTTC.

There are a few counts of this clonotype. This chain joins TRBV20-1 and TRBJ2-7, with 8 nucleotides matching TRBD2. Trimming removed 4 bases from V and 2 bases from J; junction bases left unmatched: 10. This CDR3 spans 15 amino acids. CDR1 DFQATT and CDR2 SNEGSKA come from the germline V gene (reference sequence). CDR3 in amino acids: CSANGYGTSPYEQYF. As DNA, the CDR3 is TGCAGTGCTAATGGGTATGGGACTAGTCCCTACGAGCAGTACTTC.

The chain recombines TRBV5-6 with TRBJ1-1; D is undetermined. Germline lookup yields CDR1 SGHDT and CDR2 YYEEEE. This CDR3 contains 14 residues. The ends were cut back, 0 bases at V and 6 bases at J, with 12 bases in the middle. CDR3 DNA: TGTGCCAGCAGCTTGGCGGTCGGAGGCCCTGAAGCTTTCTTT. Translating it yields CASSLAVGGPEAFF.

DNA for the CDR3: TGTGCCAGCAGCTTAGACTTCGGCGTTCTCGGCGGAACCCTCTATGGCTACACCTTC. This translates into CASSLDFGVLGGTLYGYTF. This chain uses TRBV11-1 with TRBJ1-2; D is unresolved. Trimming pared 1 base from V and 4 bases from J, leaving 25 bases between. The CDR3 has 19 residues. The germline CDR1 and CDR2 sequences are SGHAT and FQDESV (reference sequence).

The J gene is TRBJ2-6, the V gene TRBV12-3 or TRBV12-4, with 7 bases identical to TRBD1. This CDR3 is 16 amino acids long. The trim removed 5 bases at V and 2 bases at J, leaving 6 bases unmatched. CDR3 sequence reads: CASSTTGDAGANVLTF. The CDR3 DNA is TGTGCCAGCAGTACCACAGGGGACGCTGGGGCCAACGTCCTGACTTTC.

The chain joins TRBV11-2 to TRBJ2-3; unclear D gene. Trimming removed 2 bases at V and 5 bases at J, with 5 bases between. The CDR3 loop spans 12 amino acids. Germline CDR1 is SGHAT and CDR2 is FQNNGV. CDR3 residues: CASSLMEDTQYF. CDR3 bases: TGTGCCAGCAGCTTAATGGAAGATACGCAGTATTTT.

This chain links TRBV12-3 or TRBV12-4 with TRBJ2-7; 8 nucleotides agree with TRBD2. With 6 bases clipped from V and 3 bases from J, the junction kept 10 bases outside the gene matches. This CDR3 has 15 residues. The CDR3 DNA reads as TGTGCCAGCAGCCTGTTCGCGGGGGGTCTCTACGAGCAGTACTTC. Its protein product is CASSLFAGGLYEQYF.

The rearrangement links TRBV12-3 or TRBV12-4 to TRBJ1-2, with D possibly TRBD1 on 6 matching bases. V was cut by 3 bases and J by 8 bases, with 10 bases left in between. This CDR3 spans 12 amino acids. CDR3 bases: TGTGCCAGCAGTTTCAGGGGTCGAGGCTACACCTTC. Encoded protein: CASSFRGRGYTF.

The V call is TRBV6-1, the J call TRBJ2-7, with D maybe TRBD1 (6 bases). The CDR3 is 12 amino acids. Per germline, CDR1 MNHNS and CDR2 SASEGT. V gave up 10 bases and J gave up 0 bases, with 10 bases separating them. CDR3 DNA sequence: TGTGCCACCCGGGACAACTCCTACGAGCAGTACTTC. Its protein is CATRDNSYEQYF.

Ten or more counts support this clonotype. This chain links TRBV28 with TRBJ2-1, with D tentatively TRBD2 (5 bases). This CDR3 comprises 12 residues. V lost 10 bases and J lost 7, with 14 bases in between. The germline V gene encodes CDR1 MDHEN and CDR2 SYDVKM. The CDR3 DNA is TGTGCCACCAGGCGAGGGTCAAATGAGCAGTTCTTC. This translates into CATRRGSNEQFF.

This clonotype was detected only a few times. The chain couples TRBV28 to TRBJ2-7; the D gene could be TRBD1 or TRBD2 (7 bases each). The CDR3 sequence is 15 residues long. Germline assignment: CDR1 MDHEN and CDR2 SYDVKM. Trimming took off 5 bases at V and 4 bases at J, with 18 bases between the two ends. The CDR3 DNA reads as TGTGCCAGCAGTCAGGGGGGGGCTAGTGGGTACGAGCAGTACTTC. Its translation is CASSQGGASGYEQYF.

The CDR3 DNA sequence: TGCAGTGCTAGAGATCTAGGGGCCCAGGGGAACACTGAAGCTTTCTTT. It translates to CSARDLGAQGNTEAFF. The chain joins TRBV20-1 to TRBJ1-1; D is perhaps TRBD1 (5 bases). The CDR3 runs 16 residues. Germline-derived CDR1 and CDR2 are DFQATT and SNEGSKA (reference sequence). V lost 0 bases and J lost 1, with 15 bases in between.

The chain recombines TRBV29-1 with TRBJ2-1, with D possibly matching TRBD1 (5 bases). CDR1 is SQVTM and CDR2 is ANQGSEA in the germline V gene. V lost 0 bases and J lost 15, with 12 bases in between. The CDR3 has 11 residues. The CDR3 coding sequence is TGCAGCGTTGAAGATCCCAGGGTAACGTTCTTC. Its translation: CSVEDPRVTFF.

This chain connects TRBV12-3 or TRBV12-4 to TRBJ2-1, with D possibly TRBD1 on 6 matching bases. The CDR3 runs to 15 residues. The V and J ends lost 3 bases and 5 bases respectively, with 14 bases between them. CDR3 in amino acids: CASSFGQCSDNEQFF. The DNA for the CDR3 is TGTGCCAGCAGTTTCGGACAGTGTTCTGACAATGAGCAGTTCTTC.

The gene calls are TRBV10-3 and TRBJ2-1; 14 positions match TRBD2. The CDR3 loop spans 16 amino acids. Germline trimming cut 6 bases from V and 3 bases from J; bases unmatched to any gene: 4. Germline V gene sequence: CDR1 ENHRY, CDR2 SYGVKD. CDR3 region: CAIRTGLAGGYNEQFF. The CDR3 region has the DNA TGTGCCATCAGGACCGGACTAGCGGGAGGCTACAATGAGCAGTTCTTC.

This clonotype occurred a few times. This chain connects TRBV7-9 to TRBJ2-1, with D possibly matching TRBD2 (6 bases). The CDR3 spans 15 residues. The V and J ends lost 2 bases and 5 bases respectively, with 13 bases between them. Germline values: CDR1 SEHNR, CDR2 FQNEAQ (reference sequence). For the CDR3, the DNA is TGTGCCAGCAGCTTACAGGAGGGGCTGAACAATGAGCAGTTCTTC. Its translation is CASSLQEGLNNEQFF. The full variable domain, in which reference TRBV7-9 and TRBJ2-1 provide the parts outside the CDR3, is DTGVSQNPRHKITKRGQNVTFRCDPISEHNRLYWYRQTLGQGPEFLTYFQNEAQLEKSRLLSDRFSAERPKGSFSTLEIQRTEQGDSAMYLCASSLQEGLNNEQFFGPGTRLTVL.

Only a few counts were recorded for this clonotype. CDR3 bases: TGTGCCAGCAGTTTATCCCCGGGGGCAGGCACTGAAGCTTTCTTT. Its translation is CASSLSPGAGTEAFF. The J gene is TRBJ1-1, the V gene TRBV12-3 or TRBV12-4, with a weak D call TRBD1 (6 bases). CDR3 size: 15 residues. V was shortened by 2 bases and J by 4 bases, with 14 bases between the two germline ends.

This clonotype was found once. The rearrangement joins TRBV29-1 to TRBJ2-2; weak D call: TRBD1 (5 bases). V gave up 3 bases and J gave up 3 bases, with 11 bases separating them. This CDR3 spans 14 amino acids. The germline gives CDR1 SQVTM, CDR2 ANQGSEA. The CDR3 region has the DNA TGCAGCGTTGATCTGCAGGGTTACACCGGGGAGCTGTTTTTT. Residues: CSVDLQGYTGELFF.

The V call is TRBV7-9, the J call TRBJ2-1, with D possibly being TRBD2 (6 bases). The CDR3 loop spans 16 amino acids. Trimming cost V 5 bases and J 3 bases, with 17 bases left between them. The V gene's germline CDR1 is SEHNR and CDR2 FQNEAQ (reference sequence). CDR3 DNA sequence: TGTGCCAGCAGCCCGAGAGAAGGACTACGCTACAATGAGCAGTTCTTC. It codes for CASSPREGLRYNEQFF.

This clonotype was seen more than once but under ten times. The CDR3 DNA is TGTGCCAGTAAGGGGAACACTGAAGCTTTCTTT. Translating it yields CASKGNTEAFF. J is TRBJ1-1 and V is TRBV19, with D unclear. V lost 7 bases, J lost 1 base, and 4 bases lay in between. The germline CDR1 and CDR2 sequences are LNHDA and SQIVND (reference sequence). CDR3 size: 11 residues.

V gene TRBV5-1 combines with J gene TRBJ2-1; the D gene is possibly TRBD2 (5 bases). Germline lookup yields CDR1 SGHRS and CDR2 YFSETQ. V lost 2 bases, J lost 6 bases, and 12 bases lay in between. This CDR3 contains 14 residues. The CDR3 nucleotides read TGCGCCAGCAGCTTTCTGGGAGATCCCAATGAGCAGTTCTTC. Translation: CASSFLGDPNEQFF.